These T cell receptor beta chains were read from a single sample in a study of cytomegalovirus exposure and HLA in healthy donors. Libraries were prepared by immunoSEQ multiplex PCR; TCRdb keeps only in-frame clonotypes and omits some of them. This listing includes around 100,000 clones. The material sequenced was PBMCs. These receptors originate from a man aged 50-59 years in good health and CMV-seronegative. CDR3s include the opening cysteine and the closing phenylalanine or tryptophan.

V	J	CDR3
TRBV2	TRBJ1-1	CAKGKGPNTEAFF
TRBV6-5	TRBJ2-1	CASSYLEPGINEQFF
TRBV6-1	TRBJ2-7	CASSPGGYEQYF
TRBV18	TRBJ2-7	CASSPDRATYEQYF
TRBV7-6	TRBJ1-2	CASSPNTEIYGYTF
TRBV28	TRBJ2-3	CASRHTSGTRTDTQYF
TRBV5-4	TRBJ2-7	CASSLVLHSDEQYF
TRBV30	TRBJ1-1	CAWRDNEDTEAFF
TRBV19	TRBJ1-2	CASSITGTGYGYTF
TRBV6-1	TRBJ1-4	CASSEETYYRGVIEKLFF
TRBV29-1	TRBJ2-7	CSVAFYDEQYF
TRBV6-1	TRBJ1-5	CASSELRSQPQHF
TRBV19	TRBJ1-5	CASRKGYQPQHF
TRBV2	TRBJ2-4	CASSELGGTRDIQYF
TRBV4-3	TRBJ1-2	CASSQDQGPQGGYGYTF
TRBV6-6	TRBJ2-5	CASTDSERQQETQYF
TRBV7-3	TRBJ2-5	CASSADREETQYF
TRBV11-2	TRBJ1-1	CASSYTDTNTEAFF
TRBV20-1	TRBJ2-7	CSGQGFDEQYF
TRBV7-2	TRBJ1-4	CASSLIGANEKLFF
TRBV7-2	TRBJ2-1	CASSSSGRGTYNEQFF
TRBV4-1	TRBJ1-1	CASSPDTGTEAFF
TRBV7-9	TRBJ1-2	CASSFAPSGQADGYTF
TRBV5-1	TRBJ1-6	CASSGGQGYNSPLHF
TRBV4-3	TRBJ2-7	CASSLRTGNYEQYF
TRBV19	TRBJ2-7	CASGDTYEQYF
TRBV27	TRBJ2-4	CASSTGQGGIQYF
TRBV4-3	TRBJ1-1	CASSQEGWNTEAFF
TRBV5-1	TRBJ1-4	CASSLRGGAEKLFF
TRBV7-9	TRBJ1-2	CASSLERSNYGYTF
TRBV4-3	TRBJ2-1	CASSQRSSAGVSSSYNEQFF
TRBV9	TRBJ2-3	CASSARSGSGTDTQYF
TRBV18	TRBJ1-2	CASSPGTGGVANYGYTF
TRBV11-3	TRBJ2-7	CASSLFATSVGGSYEQYF
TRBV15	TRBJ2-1	CATSARGGDEQFF
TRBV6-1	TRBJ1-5	CASGTGFGNQPQHF
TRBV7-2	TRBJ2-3	CASSSPPRVVVPDTQYF
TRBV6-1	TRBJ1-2	CASRQGPYGYTF
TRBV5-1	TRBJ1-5	CASSLAGGSNQPQHF
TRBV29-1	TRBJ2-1	CSVTVGLSAYNEQFF
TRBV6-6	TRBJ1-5	CASSYGRASNQPQHF
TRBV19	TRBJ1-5	CASSSLLDTNQPQHF
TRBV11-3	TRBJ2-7	CASSPRQGGLYEQYF
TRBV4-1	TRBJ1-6	CASSHRQRGDSPLHF
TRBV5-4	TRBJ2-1	CASSRSLAGSNEQFF